These 22 T cell receptor beta chains were all obtained from the same sample, sequenced in a study of cytotoxic CD8 clonotypes in ibrutinib-treated CLL. Assay used: immunoSEQ multiplex PCR; TCRdb lists only in-frame clones, some missing. In the table there are nearly 300,000 clones, 76% of which are singletons. The input for sequencing was PBMCs, taken at disease progression, from a patient treated with ibrutinib. The origin of the receptors is a human donor with chronic lymphocytic leukemia.

This chain connects TRBV18 to TRBJ2-1, with D possibly called TRBD1 or TRBD2 (5 bases each). V lost 3 bases and J lost 4, with 10 bases in between. Germline assignment: CDR1 KGHSH and CDR2 LQKENI. The CDR3 sequence is 14 residues long. The CDR3 DNA sequence: TGTGCCAGCTCACCGTCGGGACCGTACAATGAGCAGTTCTTC. Encoded protein: CASSPSGPYNEQFF.

This clone came up a few times. The J gene is TRBJ1-4, the V gene TRBV4-1; D is unclear. The CDR3 contains 14 residues. CDR1 and CDR2 (germline): MGHRA, YSYEKL. V was trimmed by 2 bases and J by 10 bases, leaving 14 bases between them. CDR3 region: CASSQSTAPVKLFF. The CDR3 bases are TGCGCCAGCAGCCAATCGACCGCGCCCGTAAAACTGTTTTTT.

This chain connects TRBV29-1 to TRBJ2-3; D perhaps matches TRBD2 (5 bases). This CDR3 comprises 13 residues. Trimming cost V 4 bases and J 6 bases, with 14 bases left between them. Germline CDR1 reads SQVTM; CDR2 reads ANQGSEA. For the CDR3, the DNA is TGCAGCGTTGGCCTAGCTAACGTGGATACGCAGTATTTT. It codes for CSVGLANVDTQYF.

This chain uses TRBV7-3 with TRBJ2-5, with 7 bases fitting TRBD2. Germline V gene sequence: CDR1 SGHTA, CDR2 FQGTGA. The CDR3 has 13 residues. V was clipped by 5 bases and J by 7 bases; unmatched bases: 7. CDR3 DNA: TGTGCCAGCAGCCCATTAGGGGAGGGGACCCAGTACTTC. This codes for CASSPLGEGTQYF.

The chain combines TRBV5-5 with TRBJ2-1; TRBD2 might be the D (5 bases). The CDR3 sequence is 15 residues long. Trimming stripped 3 bases from V and 3 bases from J, with 13 bases between. The V gene's germline CDR1 is SGHKS and CDR2 YYEKEE (reference sequence). The CDR3 bases are TGTGCCAGCAGCTCAGGCTTGGCGGGCTACAATGAGCAGTTCTTC. This translates into CASSSGLAGYNEQFF.

The chain couples TRBV25-1 to TRBJ1-4, with 11 nucleotides matching TRBD1. CDR1 is MGHDK, CDR2 SYGVNS, per germline. The CDR3 contains 15 residues. V trimming: 3 bases; J trimming: 7 bases; junction bases outside the gene matches: 4. CDR3 sequence: CASSERTGGFEKLFF. The CDR3 DNA sequence: TGTGCCAGCAGTGAGCGGACAGGGGGCTTTGAAAAACTGTTTTTT.

CDR3 in amino acids: CASSLGQGRDIQYF. In DNA, the CDR3 is TGCGCCAGCAGCTTAGGACAGGGGCGGGACATTCAGTACTTC. The chain combines TRBV5-1 with TRBJ2-4; TRBD1 matches at 9 bases. This CDR3 contains 14 residues. Per germline, CDR1 SGHRS and CDR2 YFSETQ. Unmatched junction bases numbered 5, after V lost 2 bases and J lost 8 bases.

The V call is TRBV13, the J call TRBJ2-1; a possible D gene is TRBD2 (6 bases). Trimming left V 7 bases short and J 4 bases short, with 17 bases between. The CDR3 contains 15 residues. CDR1 and CDR2 (germline): PRHDT, FYEKMQ (reference sequence). This CDR3 reads CASTQTGTPYNEQFF. The DNA for the CDR3 is TGTGCCAGCACCCAAACCGGGACTCCTTACAATGAGCAGTTCTTC.

This clone was seen only a few times. This chain uses TRBV19 with TRBJ1-2; 9 nucleotides match TRBD1. V was clipped by 3 bases and J by 4 bases; unmatched bases: 3. The germline gives CDR1 LNHDA, CDR2 SQIVND (reference sequence). The CDR3 extends over 14 amino acids. The DNA for the CDR3 is TGTGCCAGTAGTATCGGGGACAGGGCCTATGGCTACACCTTC. The encoded protein is CASSIGDRAYGYTF.

The rearrangement links TRBV18 to TRBJ1-3; the match to TRBD1 covers 8 bases. This CDR3 has 16 residues. Germline V gives CDR1 KGHSH, CDR2 LQKENI. With 4 bases clipped from V and 0 bases from J, the junction kept 5 bases outside the gene matches. The CDR3 DNA is TGTGCCAGCTCACACGGACAGGGAGACTCTGGAAACACCATATATTTT. Protein sequence: CASSHGQGDSGNTIYF.

This clone was observed a few times. Here the CDR3 DNA reads TGCAGTGCTACCGACAGGATTGAAGCTTTCTTT. Its translation: CSATDRIEAFF. The chain joins TRBV20-1 to TRBJ1-1; perhaps TRBD1 as D (6 bases). Between the trimmed V and J ends, which lost 4 bases and 7 bases, there was a span of 10 bases. CDR3 length: 11 residues. The germline gives CDR1 DFQATT, CDR2 SNEGSKA (reference sequence).

The chain couples TRBV7-8 to TRBJ1-1, with D possibly matching TRBD1 (5 bases). Germline values: CDR1 SGHVS, CDR2 FQNEAQ. V was pared by 1 base and J by 1 base, with 16 bases between. The length of the CDR3 is 17 residues. In DNA form, the CDR3 reads TGTGCCAGCAGCTTAGTCGTCCTCTGGGGGGGGAACACTGAAGCTTTCTTT. Protein product: CASSLVVLWGGNTEAFF.

This clone was seen only once. Other DNA sequences from this sample encode an identical CDR3 as well. The gene calls are TRBV18 and TRBJ2-3; D not resolved. Trimming removed 3 bases at V and 6 bases at J, with 7 bases between. Germline assignment: CDR1 KGHSH and CDR2 LQKENI. This CDR3 contains 12 residues. This CDR3 is CASSPSTDTQYF. CDR3 sequence (DNA): TGTGCCAGCTCACCTTCGACGGATACGCAGTATTTT. Looking up the rest from reference TRBV18 and TRBJ2-3 gives the full variable domain: NAGVMQNPRHLVRRRGQEARLRCSPMKGHSHVYWYRQLPEEGLKFMVYLQKENIIDESGMPKERFSAEFPKEGPSILRIQQVVRGDSAAYFCASSPSTDTQYFGPGTRLTVL.

This chain joins TRBV6-6 and TRBJ1-5; tentative D call: TRBD1 (5 bases). The CDR3 runs 14 residues. Germline lookup yields CDR1 MNHNY and CDR2 SVGAGI (reference sequence). The V end was cut by 6 bases, the J end by 8 bases, with 17 bases between. CDR3 region: CASSPGPLVEPQHF. DNA of the CDR3: TGTGCCAGCAGCCCGGGACCCCTCGTGGAGCCCCAGCATTTT.

The table lists this clone with a few counts. The rearrangement joins TRBV2 to TRBJ1-2; unclear D gene. Trimming removed 8 bases at V and 14 bases at J, with 15 bases between. Germline values: CDR1 SNHLY, CDR2 FYNNEI. CDR3 length equals 10 residues. The CDR3 region has the DNA TGTGCCAGCGCGGCAGCCGAAGCAACCTTC. Its protein is CASAAAEATF.

This sequence joins TRBV29-1 and TRBJ1-1; D remains ambiguous. V was clipped by 7 bases and J by 1 base, with 4 bases between them. The germline V gene encodes CDR1 SQVTM and CDR2 ANQGSEA. The CDR3 spans 10 residues. CDR3 nucleotides: TGCAGCGCTGAGAACACTGAAGCTTTCTTT. Translation: CSAENTEAFF.

The chain is built from TRBV25-1 and TRBJ1-5; 9 nucleotides match TRBD1. The CDR3 is 16 residues long. CDR1 and CDR2 from the germline V gene are MGHDK and SYGVNS. After removal of 3 bases from V and 5 bases from J, the junction contained 8 bases not matched to a gene. The CDR3 DNA reads TGTGCCAGCAGTGACCTCGGGACAGGGACAGATCAGCCCCAGCATTTT. Translation gives CASSDLGTGTDQPQHF.

The chain has TRBV10-1 and TRBJ2-1; 8 positions agree with TRBD2. Trimming cost V 1 base and J 4 bases; bases outside gene matches: 6. The CDR3 totals 16 residues. Germline CDR1 and CDR2: WNHNN and SYGVQD (reference sequence). The DNA of the CDR3 is TGCGCCAGCAGTGAGTTCGCTAGCGGGCTTTACAATGAGCAGTTCTTC. Protein sequence: CASSEFASGLYNEQFF.

The gene calls are TRBV9 and TRBJ2-1; TRBD1 or TRBD2 may be the D gene (5 bases each). Germline lookup yields CDR1 SGDLS and CDR2 YYNGEE. This CDR3 comprises 12 residues. Trimming took off 4 bases at V and 10 bases at J, with 12 bases between the two ends. The CDR3: CASSRYEGEQFF. CDR3 in DNA: TGTGCCAGCAGCCGGTATGAGGGGGAGCAGTTCTTC.

The V call is TRBV11-2, the J call TRBJ2-5; tentative D call: TRBD1 (6 bases). V shed 1 base and J shed 0 bases, with 9 bases lying between them. The CDR3 sequence is 15 residues long. CDR1 is SGHAT, CDR2 FQNNGV, per germline. The CDR3 protein is CASSLVYRDQETQYF. In DNA form, the CDR3 reads TGTGCCAGCAGCTTAGTGTACAGGGACCAAGAGACCCAGTACTTC.

About this clone itself: A much larger clone lies a single base off, so this may be a read error. The same CDR3 arises from other DNA sequences in this sample as well. The chain employs TRBV5-1 and TRBJ2-3; D gene unclear. The germline CDR1 and CDR2 sequences are SGHRS and YFSETQ. The ends were cut back, 0 bases at V and 1 base at J, with 3 bases in the middle. CDR3 length equals 13 residues. CDR3 bases: TGCGCCAGCAGCTTGGAGGGCACAGATACGCAGTATTTT. Translating it yields CASSLEGTDTQYF.

V gene TRBV15 combines with J gene TRBJ1-5, with D unresolved. Germline V gene sequence: CDR1 LNHNV, CDR2 YYDKDF (reference sequence). The ends were cut back, 2 bases at V and 7 bases at J, with 15 bases in the middle. CDR3 length: 15 residues. DNA for the CDR3: TGTGCCACCAGCAGAATTCGGTGGAGGATCCAGCCCCAGCATTTT. Protein: CATSRIRWRIQPQHF.